A single sample is the source of the 5 T cell receptor beta chains below, sequenced in a study of cytomegalovirus exposure and HLA in healthy donors. Amplification used 60 Vbeta primers and 13 Jbeta primers. Some clones are missing from TCRdb's copy, which holds only in-frame ones; the method was immunoSEQ multiplex PCR. The sample has about 160,000 clones, 60% to 80% seen once; the top ten hold 4.9%. The specimen was PBMCs. The receptors originated from a male donor in good health and CMV-seronegative.

In this sample, this clone turned up a few times. The chain joins TRBV19 to TRBJ1-2; D remains ambiguous. CDR1 LNHDA and CDR2 SQIVND come from the germline V gene (reference sequence). V lost 0 bases to trimming and J lost 0 bases, with 11 bases between them. This CDR3 is built from 16 residues. The CDR3 reads CASSIDLAAANYGYTF. The DNA of the CDR3 is TGTGCCAGTAGTATAGATCTGGCGGCAGCTAACTATGGCTACACCTTC.

The CDR3 DNA is TGCGCCAGCAGCCAAGATTTGGGGGGGCGAGCCACAGATACGCAGTATTTT. It yields the protein CASSQDLGGRATDTQYF. The chain carries TRBV4-1 and TRBJ2-3; tentative D call: TRBD2 (7 bases). This CDR3 has 17 residues. Germline V gives CDR1 MGHRA, CDR2 YSYEKL. Trimming left V 0 bases short and J 2 bases short, with 15 bases between.

The chain combines TRBV7-9 with TRBJ2-1; D gene unclear. This CDR3 has 13 amino acids. The V end was cut by 2 bases, the J end by 5 bases, with 7 bases between. CDR1 is SEHNR and CDR2 is FQNEAQ in the germline V gene (reference sequence). The CDR3 spells CASSLSADNEQFF. CDR3 DNA sequence: TGTGCCAGCAGCTTAAGTGCGGACAATGAGCAGTTCTTC.

This clone turned up a few times. The V gene is TRBV4-3, the J gene TRBJ2-1, with 7 bases identical to TRBD2. The CDR3 is made up of 17 amino acids. Germline V gives CDR1 LGHNA, CDR2 YSLEER. Trimming removed 0 bases from V and 0 bases from J; junction bases left unmatched: 5. The CDR3 sequence: CASSQDIGRSSYNEQFF. The CDR3 DNA reads as TGCGCCAGCAGCCAAGATATCGGGAGGAGCTCCTACAATGAGCAGTTCTTC.

This chain joins TRBV6-1 and TRBJ2-1, with TRBD1 matching 9 bases. CDR3 length: 14 amino acids. Trimming removed 7 bases from V and 10 bases from J; junction bases left unmatched: 11. Looked up from germline, CDR1 is MNHNS and CDR2 is SASEGT. CDR3 nucleotides: TGTGCCAGCAATAGAATGGACAGGGGATGGGAGCAGTTCTTC. This codes for CASNRMDRGWEQFF.